The clone carrying this T cell receptor (beta chain) occurred a few times. This sample stems from a study of early T cells in non-severe SARS-CoV-2 infection. Between the trimmed V and J ends, which lost 4 bases and 0 bases, there was a span of 9 bases. The CDR3 has 15 residues. TCRdb processed the 5' RACE reads anew with MiXCR; each CDR3 protein has one entry. This table has about 35,000 distinct CDR3 sequences, 4.5% to 7% appearing once. The input for sequencing was whole blood, taken at baseline. This clonotype was obtained from an adult who was a healthcare worker with PCR-confirmed SARS-CoV-2 infection or an uninfected control (not recorded which). The chain couples TRBV12-3 or TRBV12-4 to TRBJ2-2, with D maybe TRBD2 (6 bases). CDR3 in amino acids: CASSSASANTGELFF. The CDR3 nucleotides are TGTGCCAGCAGTTCGGCTAGCGCGAACACCGGGGAGCTGTTTTTT.